This T cell receptor beta chain was observed in a study of regulatory T cells in long-lasting Graves disease. Study-wide points: It was in persistent disease that TRBV28, TRBJ1-2 and TRBJ2-5 were favored. In persistent patients, shared public clonotypes (over 2,500) outnumbered those in new patients (966).

Building the TCR beta libraries relied on iRepertoire HTBI primers, and CDR3 regions underwent Arm-PCR. TCRdb ran MiXCR on the multiplex PCR reads and lists one entry per CDR3 protein. The sample lists 500,000 to 800,000 distinct CDR3 sequences, 25% to 30% occurring once. On this clonotype: Its antigen is not known.

Time point given: persistent/refractory GD, antithyroid drugs over 5 years with positive TRAb. PBMC RNA served as the TCR library source. Trimming cost V 7 bases and J 5 bases, with 23 bases left between them. This CDR3 spans 16 amino acids. CDR1 is MNHEY and CDR2 is SVGEGT in the germline V gene. The sample in question was peripheral blood mononuclear cells (PBMCs), obtained when the disease was refractory, from a patient treated with antithyroid drugs. The receptor was derived from a female donor with Graves disease. This chain uses TRBV6-2 or TRBV6-3 with TRBJ2-5; tentative D call: TRBD2 (5 bases). This CDR3 is CASTQRAGERFETQYF. CDR3 DNA sequence: TGTGCCAGCACTCAACGGGCCGGGGAGAGGTTCGAGACCCAGTACTTC.